The 26 T cell receptor beta chains given below trace back to one sample, sequenced in a study of neurological immune-mediated disorders. MiXCR, applied by TCRdb to the 5' RACE reads, yields one record per CDR3 protein. Here the sample spans 70,000 to 90,000 distinct CDR3 sequences, about 5.6% being singletons. Time point in this sample: longitudinal time-point 2. Sequencing was performed on PBMCs. The receptors were gathered from an older woman with multiple sclerosis.

This clonotype was observed at least ten times. J is TRBJ1-5 and V is TRBV20-1; D unclear. This CDR3 region has 17 residues. Germline CDR1 reads DFQATT; CDR2 reads SNEGSKA (reference sequence). V lost 0 bases and J 4 bases, leaving 19 bases between the germline ends. DNA of the CDR3: TGCAGTGCTAGAGATCAAAAAGGGCCTACGGGTAATCAGCCCCAGCATTTT. Amino acid sequence: CSARDQKGPTGNQPQHF.

Many counts were recorded for this clonotype. The V and J genes are TRBV5-1 and TRBJ1-6; TRBD1 matches 7 bases. The CDR3 extends over 15 amino acids. The ends lost 0 bases at V and 6 bases at J; junction bases unmatched: 3. Germline V gives CDR1 SGHRS, CDR2 YFSETQ. This CDR3 is CASSLDGQANSPLHF. CDR3 bases: TGCGCCAGCAGCTTGGATGGACAGGCTAATTCACCCCTCCACTTT.

This clonotype has at least ten counts. This chain connects TRBV7-9 to TRBJ1-1; D not certain. The V end lost 4 bases, the J end lost 1 base, and 13 bases lay between the germline ends. Germline-derived CDR1 and CDR2 are SEHNR and FQNEAQ (reference sequence). The CDR3 is 15 amino acids. The CDR3 DNA is TGTGCCAGCAGCTCCCTAGCCCTGTCGAACACTGAAGCTTTCTTT. Protein product: CASSSLALSNTEAFF. The variable domain in full, with the rest retrieved from reference TRBV7-9 and TRBJ1-1, is DTGVSQNPRHKITKRGQNVTFRCDPISEHNRLYWYRQTLGQGPEFLTYFQNEAQLEKSRLLSDRFSAERPKGSFSTLEIQRTEQGDSAMYLCASSSLALSNTEAFFGQGTRLTVV.

This clonotype has ten or more counts. This chain links TRBV5-1 with TRBJ2-5; D gene ambiguous. Germline V gene lookup returns CDR1 SGHRS and CDR2 YFSETQ. The V gene lost 4 bases and the J gene lost 5 bases, with 12 bases spanning the gap. The CDR3 is 13 amino acids. The CDR3 protein is CASSMGDRETQYF. The CDR3 DNA is TGCGCCAGCAGCATGGGCGATCGGGAGACCCAGTACTTC. Drawing the rest from reference TRBV5-1 and TRBJ2-5, the complete variable domain is KAGVTQTPRYLIKTRGQQVTLSCSPISGHRSVSWYQQTPGQGLQFLFEYFSETQRNKGNFPGRFSGRQFSNSRSEMNVSTLELGDSALYLCASSMGDRETQYFGPGTRLLVL.

This clonotype was seen a handful of times. The rearrangement joins TRBV7-8 to TRBJ1-4, with unresolved D. Per the germline V gene, CDR1 is SGHVS and CDR2 is FQNEAQ. The CDR3 is 16 residues long. Trimming removed 5 bases from V and 8 bases from J, with 21 bases in between. The CDR3 reads CASSPSPTARAEKLFF. The CDR3 DNA follows: TGTGCCAGCAGCCCGAGTCCCACAGCCAGAGCGGAAAAACTGTTTTTT.

At least ten counts were recorded for this clonotype. The chain is built from TRBV5-1 and TRBJ1-1; D perhaps matches TRBD1 (5 bases). Germline V gene sequence: CDR1 SGHRS, CDR2 YFSETQ. The length of the CDR3 is 15 residues. V lost 0 bases, J lost 0 bases, and 9 bases lay in between. CDR3 in amino acids: CASSLAGRMNTEAFF. The CDR3 DNA reads as TGCGCCAGCAGCTTGGCAGGGCGGATGAACACTGAAGCTTTCTTT.

This clonotype showed up many times. The chain combines TRBV5-1 with TRBJ1-6, with no clear D. V lost 3 bases and J lost 9, with 16 bases in between. This CDR3 has 15 residues. The germline V gene has CDR1 SGHRS and CDR2 YFSETQ. Written as DNA, the CDR3 is TGCGCCAGCAGCTGGACGGGTGACGCCGGTTCACCCCTCCACTTT. Protein sequence: CASSWTGDAGSPLHF.

This clonotype turned up a few times. CDR3 nucleotide sequence: TGCAGTGCCCCCGTCCGGGGGGGGCAGCTCAATGAGCAGTTCTTC. Translated: CSAPVRGGQLNEQFF. The chain combines TRBV20-1 with TRBJ2-1; 8 nucleotides match TRBD2. The germline gives CDR1 DFQATT, CDR2 SNEGSKA (reference sequence). The CDR3 consists of 15 residues. Trimming took 6 bases from V and 6 from J; bases not matched to a gene: 13.

This clonotype was seen many times. The chain is built from TRBV5-6 and TRBJ2-7, with no clear D. V was cut by 4 bases and J by 3 bases, with 14 bases left in between. The CDR3 loop spans 14 amino acids. From germline, CDR1 is SGHDT and CDR2 YYEEEE. The CDR3 DNA reads as TGTGCCAGCAGCCGCCCTCCTGGGAACTACGAGCAGTACTTC. It codes for CASSRPPGNYEQYF.

This clonotype was counted many times. The rearrangement joins TRBV7-8 to TRBJ1-2, with D unresolved. Trimming removed 5 bases from V and 1 base from J, with 14 bases in between. The length of the CDR3 is 15 residues. The V gene's germline CDR1 is SGHVS and CDR2 FQNEAQ. CDR3 in amino acids: CASSLQTEYNYGYTF. DNA of the CDR3: TGTGCCAGCAGCCTCCAGACGGAATATAACTATGGCTACACCTTC. Variable domain in full (rest from reference TRBV7-8 and TRBJ1-2): GAGVSQSPRYKVAKRGQDVALRCDPISGHVSLFWYQQALGQGPEFLTYFQNEAQLDKSGLPSDRFFAERPEGSVSTLKIQRTQQEDSAVYLCASSLQTEYNYGYTFGSGTRLTVV.

This clonotype was observed at least ten times. This rearrangement joins TRBV28 to TRBJ2-7, with TRBD2 matching over 10 bases. With V trimmed by 5 bases and J by 3 bases, 7 bases remained unmatched. Germline CDR1 and CDR2: MDHEN and SYDVKM. This CDR3 is 15 amino acids long. The CDR3 DNA reads as TGTGCCAGCAGTAAAACTAGCGGGGTCTTCTACGAGCAGTACTTC. Amino acid sequence: CASSKTSGVFYEQYF. Supplemented by reference TRBV28 and TRBJ2-7, the full variable domain reads DVKVTQSSRYLVKRTGEKVFLECVQDMDHENMFWYRQDPGLGLRLIYFSYDVKMKEKGDIPEGYSVSREKKERFSLILESASTNQTSMYLCASSKTSGVFYEQYFGPGTRLTVT.

As to this clonotype: Just one base apart from a much larger clone, this may be a read error. The chain carries TRBV5-6 and TRBJ2-1, with D unresolved. Germline V lookup: CDR1 SGHDT, CDR2 YYEEEE. This CDR3 has 15 amino acids. V lost 7 bases and J lost 0, with 14 bases in between. CDR3 nucleotide sequence: TGTGCCAGCGGCCCCGTCGGCGCCTCCTACAATGAGCAGTTCTTC. Residues: CASGPVGASYNEQFF.

This clonotype was detected ten times or more. The gene calls are TRBV5-1 and TRBJ2-5; D unresolved. Trimming took 1 base from V and 3 from J, leaving 7 bases between them. CDR1 and CDR2 (germline): SGHRS, YFSETQ. CDR3 length: 13 amino acids. CDR3 nucleotides: TGCGCCAGCAGCTTGAACCCGAAAGAGACCCAGTACTTC. Protein sequence: CASSLNPKETQYF.

There are a few counts of this clonotype. V usage is TRBV7-2 and J usage is TRBJ1-4; D is uncertain. This CDR3 comprises 15 residues. The germline V gene has CDR1 SGHTA and CDR2 FQGNSA. V was cut by 4 bases and J by 8 bases, with 17 bases left in between. CDR3 protein: CASSSSGGLLEKLFF. In DNA form, the CDR3 reads TGTGCCAGCAGCTCCTCGGGAGGGTTATTGGAAAAACTGTTTTTT.

Ten or more counts support this clonotype. The rearrangement links TRBV12-3 or TRBV12-4 to TRBJ2-1; D may be TRBD2 (5 bases). Trimming took off 0 bases at V and 6 bases at J, with 9 bases between the two ends. This CDR3 is 14 amino acids long. In DNA form, the CDR3 reads TGTGCCAGCAGTTTAGCGAGGGTTGGCAATGAGCAGTTCTTC. As protein: CASSLARVGNEQFF.

This clonotype was observed many times. This chain links TRBV14 with TRBJ1-1; 7 bases are a match to TRBD1. Trimming took 4 bases from V and 4 from J; bases not matched to a gene: 6. CDR1 is SGHDN and CDR2 is FVKESK in the germline V gene. There are 14 residues in the CDR3. The CDR3 spells CASSPHQGGTEAFF. The CDR3 region has the DNA TGTGCCAGCAGCCCCCATCAGGGGGGCACTGAAGCTTTCTTT. The entire variable domain, with the rest obtained from reference TRBV14 and TRBJ1-1, is as follows: EAGVTQFPSHSVIEKGQTVTLRCDPISGHDNLYWYRRVMGKEIKFLLHFVKESKQDESGMPNNRFLAERTGGTYSTLKVQPAELEDSGVYFCASSPHQGGTEAFFGQGTRLTVV.

This clonotype has ten or more counts. The rearrangement links TRBV6-5 to TRBJ1-2; the D gene is possibly TRBD1 (6 bases). With 8 bases removed from V and 4 bases from J, the gap between germline ends came to 23 bases. CDR1 is MNHEY, CDR2 SVGAGI, per germline. CDR3 length: 16 amino acids. CDR3: CASGRFAGAFGYGYTF. For the CDR3, the DNA is TGTGCCAGCGGGCGATTTGCGGGGGCGTTCGGCTATGGCTACACCTTC.

This clonotype appeared many times. This rearrangement joins TRBV12-3 or TRBV12-4 to TRBJ2-7; D is perhaps TRBD1 (6 bases). V was trimmed by 3 bases and J by 0 bases, leaving 9 bases between them. There are 14 residues in the CDR3. The CDR3 loop reads CASSFGQSSYEQYF. The CDR3 DNA follows: TGTGCCAGCAGTTTTGGACAGTCCTCCTACGAGCAGTACTTC.

This clonotype was recorded many times. The rearrangement joins TRBV5-1 to TRBJ1-2, with 11 bases lining up with TRBD1. J lost 7 bases, V lost 4 bases, and 6 bases had no gene match. CDR3 length: 14 amino acids. Germline-derived CDR1 and CDR2 are SGHRS and YFSETQ. This CDR3 reads CASSEGQGARGYTF. The CDR3 DNA is TGCGCCAGCAGCGAAGGACAGGGGGCTCGTGGCTACACCTTC.

Many counts were recorded for this clonotype. This chain uses TRBV12-3 or TRBV12-4 with TRBJ2-7; 10 nucleotides match TRBD2. J lost 5 bases, V lost 2 bases, and 0 bases had no gene match. The CDR3 contains 13 residues. CDR3 sequence: CASSLSGGDEQYF. The DNA for the CDR3 is TGTGCCAGCAGTTTAAGCGGGGGGGACGAGCAGTACTTC.

Many counts were recorded for this clonotype. This chain uses TRBV3-1 with TRBJ1-2; 7 bases are shared with TRBD1. CDR3 length equals 15 residues. After removal of 0 bases from V and 8 bases from J, the junction contained 9 bases not matched to a gene. CDR1 and CDR2 from the germline V gene are LGHDT and YNNKEL (reference sequence). For the CDR3, the DNA is TGTGCCAGCAGCCAAGATTTTCAGGGACAGAACGGCTACACCTTC. Its translation: CASSQDFQGQNGYTF. Drawing the rest from reference TRBV3-1 and TRBJ1-2, the complete variable domain is DTAVSQTPKYLVTQMGNDKSIKCEQNLGHDTMYWYKQDSKKFLKIMFSYNNKELIINETVPNRFSPKSPDKAHLNLHINSLELGDSAVYFCASSQDFQGQNGYTFGSGTRLTVV.

This clonotype was observed at least ten times. The CDR3 spells CASSPPFTDTQYF. CDR3 DNA: TGTGCCAGCAGTCCACCCTTCACAGATACGCAGTATTTT. The chain carries TRBV6-2 or TRBV6-3 and TRBJ2-3, with unresolved D. This CDR3 is built from 13 residues. Trimming removed 5 bases at V and 2 bases at J, with 8 bases between. Germline CDR1 and CDR2: MNHEY and SVGEGT.

There are a few counts of this clonotype. The V and J genes are TRBV20-1 and TRBJ2-1, with 10 bases that match TRBD2. From germline, CDR1 is DFQATT and CDR2 SNEGSKA (reference sequence). Trimming took 3 bases from V and 9 from J; bases not matched to a gene: 8. This CDR3 has 14 residues. The CDR3: CSASQRGGVGEQFF. In DNA, the CDR3 is TGCAGTGCTAGTCAGCGGGGGGGGGTCGGTGAGCAGTTCTTC.

This clonotype showed up many times. The chain's CDR3 is CSAARDRGLYEQYF. CDR3 nucleotides: TGCAGTGCAGCCCGGGACAGGGGGCTCTACGAGCAGTACTTC. This chain uses TRBV20-1 with TRBJ2-7, with 12 bases identical to TRBD1. V shed 6 bases, J shed 3 bases, and the junction held 6 bases outside the gene matches. The CDR3 is made up of 14 amino acids. From germline, CDR1 is DFQATT and CDR2 SNEGSKA (reference sequence).

This rearrangement joins TRBV6-1 to TRBJ1-1; maybe TRBD1 (5 bases). The CDR3 is 15 residues long. Deletions cut 2 bases from V and 1 base from J, with 11 bases between. CDR1 MNHNS and CDR2 SASEGT come from the germline V gene. As DNA, the CDR3 is TGTGCCAGCAGTGAACACGGGACGGGGAACACTGAAGCTTTCTTT. Protein product: CASSEHGTGNTEAFF.

This clonotype was recorded only once. One base away lies a much larger clone, so this may be a sequencing read error. This rearrangement joins TRBV19 to TRBJ2-1; D is unclear. This CDR3 spans 15 amino acids. The V gene's germline CDR1 is LNHDA and CDR2 SQIVND (reference sequence). CDR3 loop: CTSSIGGQSFGEQFF. The CDR3 region has the DNA TGTACCAGTAGTATCGGCGGTCAGTCTTTTGGTGAGCAGTTCTTC.